This record covers a single T cell receptor beta chain. Its matching antigen is unknown. An even split of each subset's genomic DNA across several immunoSEQ plates was performed. Researchers sequenced unsorted PBMC DNA using ten immunoSEQ deep assay plates. In the original analysis: Owing to the provision of junction-only sequences devoid of quality scores by immunoSEQ, filtering differed. Profiling relied on immunoSEQ multiplex PCR, and the TCRdb table lists in-frame clones only, not all of them. V and J calls and clone size follow that table, whereas D and trimming were derived from the DNA. The data hold over 400,000 clones, with over 70% observed a single time. The data derive from a study of shared clonotypes between healthy human individuals. Whole-study findings and limits: Tissue TCR repertoires likely differ from these blood-only repertoires.

Trimming took off 4 bases at V and 6 bases at J, with 13 bases between the two ends. CDR1 is SGHKS and CDR2 is YYEKEE in the germline V gene (reference sequence). The CDR3 covers 13 residues. The genes are TRBV5-5 and TRBJ1-1; D gene ambiguous. This TCR derives from a woman aged 40 to 50 in good health. Some clones in this sample may be carry-over from other donors' samples. Sequencing input: PBMCs. In DNA, the CDR3 is TGTGCCAGCAGCACGGACTCTTTGTCTGAAGCTTTCTTT. It codes for CASSTDSLSEAFF.